The rows below give T cell receptor beta chains drawn from one sample of a study of regulatory T cells in long-lasting Graves disease. MiXCR, applied by TCRdb to the multiplex PCR reads, yields one record per CDR3 protein. The sample has about 460,000 distinct CDR3 sequences; about 14% are singletons. A further study also used this sample, focusing on T cells in Graves' hyperthyroidism and ophthalmopathy.

This specimen was peripheral blood mononuclear cells (PBMCs), taken at new diagnosis, from a patient treated with antithyroid drugs. The receptors originated from a woman in her 50s with Graves disease. CDR3s include the opening cysteine and the closing phenylalanine or tryptophan. Fields, in order: J gene, V gene, CDR3 protein.

J gene: TRBJ2-7; V gene: TRBV6-2/TRBV6-3; CDR3 protein: CASSHPGTGSLEQYF
J gene: TRBJ2-7; V gene: TRBV2; CDR3 protein: CASSDRNNEVYEQYF
J gene: TRBJ2-6; V gene: TRBV6-6; CDR3 protein: CASSYSGASAGANVLTF
J gene: TRBJ2-7; V gene: TRBV18; CDR3 protein: CASSHTGGQYEQYF
J gene: TRBJ2-3; V gene: TRBV28; CDR3 protein: CASSLPLNPPTDTQYF
J gene: TRBJ2-1; V gene: TRBV20-1; CDR3 protein: CSARDRIRSYNEQFF
J gene: TRBJ2-5; V gene: TRBV30; CDR3 protein: CAWSGSGLPQETQYF
J gene: TRBJ1-1; V gene: TRBV10-3; CDR3 protein: CAITAGVRNTEAFF
J gene: TRBJ2-4; V gene: TRBV12-3/TRBV12-4; CDR3 protein: CASSFRNRRETKNIQYF
J gene: TRBJ1-2; V gene: TRBV11-2; CDR3 protein: CASSLAGVNYGYTF
J gene: TRBJ2-7; V gene: TRBV29-1; CDR3 protein: CSVETQTYEQYF
J gene: TRBJ2-1; V gene: TRBV7-2; CDR3 protein: CASLTAGEQFF
J gene: TRBJ2-1; V gene: TRBV7-9; CDR3 protein: CASSLAIIADEQFF
J gene: TRBJ2-1; V gene: TRBV11-2; CDR3 protein: CASRGASSYNEQFF
J gene: TRBJ1-5; V gene: TRBV4-1; CDR3 protein: CASSQAGLGVNQPQHF
J gene: TRBJ2-7; V gene: TRBV6-2/TRBV6-3; CDR3 protein: CASSRPGRATGEYF
J gene: TRBJ2-3; V gene: TRBV11-2; CDR3 protein: CASSLGATGTGSTDTQYF
J gene: TRBJ2-4; V gene: TRBV19; CDR3 protein: CASSPLAAGDGIQYF
J gene: TRBJ2-5; V gene: TRBV28; CDR3 protein: CTSSTRGQETQYF
J gene: TRBJ2-2; V gene: TRBV2; CDR3 protein: CASSEEQINTGELFF
J gene: TRBJ2-1; V gene: TRBV7-2; CDR3 protein: CASSLEGWGDEQFF
J gene: TRBJ2-3; V gene: TRBV12-3/TRBV12-4; CDR3 protein: CASSLLQGTFTDTQYF
J gene: NA; V gene: TRBV29-1; CDR3 protein: CSVEGSSGRAYEQYF
J gene: TRBJ2-7; V gene: TRBV2; CDR3 protein: CASIGFAGGGEQYF
J gene: TRBJ2-7; V gene: TRBV18; CDR3 protein: CASSLQAGSGNEQYF
J gene: TRBJ2-7; V gene: TRBV27; CDR3 protein: CASSRPGISYEQYF
J gene: TRBJ2-2; V gene: TRBV10-3; CDR3 protein: CAISDRDTGELFF
J gene: TRBJ1-2; V gene: TRBV3-1; CDR3 protein: CASSQDIYGYTF
J gene: TRBJ2-7; V gene: TRBV28; CDR3 protein: CASGGGGAGAGPTYEQYF
J gene: TRBJ2-1; V gene: TRBV20-1; CDR3 protein: CSAPRDPQRVIHNEQFF
J gene: TRBJ2-1; V gene: TRBV6-2/TRBV6-3; CDR3 protein: CAVPRRDQETQNF
J gene: TRBJ1-4; V gene: TRBV2; CDR3 protein: CASTQDTGPINEKLFF
J gene: TRBJ2-7; V gene: TRBV3-1; CDR3 protein: CASSQNYGQGVHEQYF
J gene: TRBJ1-2; V gene: TRBV5-1; CDR3 protein: CAIEGVSGGYTF
J gene: TRBJ2-3; V gene: TRBV28; CDR3 protein: CANSFPTQGGTQYF
J gene: TRBJ2-1; V gene: TRBV19; CDR3 protein: CASSSSSGPYDEQFF
J gene: TRBJ2-7; V gene: TRBV6-5; CDR3 protein: CASSYSTGVSYEQYF
J gene: TRBJ1-5; V gene: TRBV27; CDR3 protein: CASSPQLGQGARQPQHF
J gene: TRBJ1-5; V gene: TRBV28; CDR3 protein: CASSFQGRGNQPQHF
J gene: TRBJ2-3; V gene: TRBV12-3/TRBV12-4; CDR3 protein: CASSVTTSGSPTDTQYF
J gene: TRBJ2-4; V gene: TRBV6-1; CDR3 protein: CASSEASVWLAENIQYF
J gene: TRBJ2-3; V gene: TRBV2; CDR3 protein: CASSEGLAGTDTQYF
J gene: TRBJ1-1; V gene: TRBV18; CDR3 protein: CASSPQGVEAFF
J gene: TRBJ1-1; V gene: TRBV6-1; CDR3 protein: CASTLGLGGADTEAFF
J gene: TRBJ2-2; V gene: TRBV30; CDR3 protein: CAWRTQGNTGELFF
J gene: TRBJ2-5; V gene: TRBV28; CDR3 protein: CASSLSAETQYF
J gene: TRBJ2-7; V gene: TRBV3-1; CDR3 protein: CASSQESHLGQYF
J gene: TRBJ1-1; V gene: TRBV30; CDR3 protein: CAWSVSKGGNTEAFF
J gene: TRBJ2-7; V gene: TRBV28; CDR3 protein: CASSFRTSGRPYEQYF
J gene: TRBJ1-5; V gene: TRBV19; CDR3 protein: CASSIDRYNQPQHF
J gene: TRBJ2-1; V gene: TRBV27; CDR3 protein: CASSLSGHSSYNEQFF
J gene: TRBJ2-2; V gene: TRBV6-1; CDR3 protein: CASRLGRAGGNTGELFF
J gene: TRBJ2-2; V gene: TRBV2; CDR3 protein: CASSLPAWGGRDTGELFF
J gene: TRBJ1-2; V gene: TRBV4-1; CDR3 protein: CASSQERQGRTYGYTF
J gene: TRBJ1-1; V gene: TRBV2; CDR3 protein: CASKRRVNTEAFF
J gene: TRBJ1-5; V gene: TRBV4-1; CDR3 protein: CASSQDGKGQPQHF
J gene: TRBJ2-7; V gene: TRBV30; CDR3 protein: CAGVTSDRSSYEQYF
J gene: TRBJ2-1; V gene: TRBV27; CDR3 protein: CASRSGETSYNEQFF
J gene: TRBJ2-3; V gene: TRBV2; CDR3 protein: CASGERVDTQYF